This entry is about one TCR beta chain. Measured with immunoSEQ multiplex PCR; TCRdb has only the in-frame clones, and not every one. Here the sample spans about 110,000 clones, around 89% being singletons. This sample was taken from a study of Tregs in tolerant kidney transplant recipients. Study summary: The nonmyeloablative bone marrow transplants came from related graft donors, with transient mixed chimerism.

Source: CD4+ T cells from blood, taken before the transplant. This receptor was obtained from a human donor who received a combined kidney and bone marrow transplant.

The CDR3: CASSTGQGKGYEQYF. The CDR3 DNA sequence: TGTGCCAGCAGTACCGGACAGGGGAAGGGCTACGAGCAGTACTTC. The V call is TRBV6-6, the J call TRBJ2-7; 9 nucleotides agree with TRBD1. Germline V lookup: CDR1 MNHNY, CDR2 SVGAGI (reference sequence). V trimming: 5 bases; J trimming: 3 bases; junction bases outside the gene matches: 8. The length of the CDR3 is 15 residues.